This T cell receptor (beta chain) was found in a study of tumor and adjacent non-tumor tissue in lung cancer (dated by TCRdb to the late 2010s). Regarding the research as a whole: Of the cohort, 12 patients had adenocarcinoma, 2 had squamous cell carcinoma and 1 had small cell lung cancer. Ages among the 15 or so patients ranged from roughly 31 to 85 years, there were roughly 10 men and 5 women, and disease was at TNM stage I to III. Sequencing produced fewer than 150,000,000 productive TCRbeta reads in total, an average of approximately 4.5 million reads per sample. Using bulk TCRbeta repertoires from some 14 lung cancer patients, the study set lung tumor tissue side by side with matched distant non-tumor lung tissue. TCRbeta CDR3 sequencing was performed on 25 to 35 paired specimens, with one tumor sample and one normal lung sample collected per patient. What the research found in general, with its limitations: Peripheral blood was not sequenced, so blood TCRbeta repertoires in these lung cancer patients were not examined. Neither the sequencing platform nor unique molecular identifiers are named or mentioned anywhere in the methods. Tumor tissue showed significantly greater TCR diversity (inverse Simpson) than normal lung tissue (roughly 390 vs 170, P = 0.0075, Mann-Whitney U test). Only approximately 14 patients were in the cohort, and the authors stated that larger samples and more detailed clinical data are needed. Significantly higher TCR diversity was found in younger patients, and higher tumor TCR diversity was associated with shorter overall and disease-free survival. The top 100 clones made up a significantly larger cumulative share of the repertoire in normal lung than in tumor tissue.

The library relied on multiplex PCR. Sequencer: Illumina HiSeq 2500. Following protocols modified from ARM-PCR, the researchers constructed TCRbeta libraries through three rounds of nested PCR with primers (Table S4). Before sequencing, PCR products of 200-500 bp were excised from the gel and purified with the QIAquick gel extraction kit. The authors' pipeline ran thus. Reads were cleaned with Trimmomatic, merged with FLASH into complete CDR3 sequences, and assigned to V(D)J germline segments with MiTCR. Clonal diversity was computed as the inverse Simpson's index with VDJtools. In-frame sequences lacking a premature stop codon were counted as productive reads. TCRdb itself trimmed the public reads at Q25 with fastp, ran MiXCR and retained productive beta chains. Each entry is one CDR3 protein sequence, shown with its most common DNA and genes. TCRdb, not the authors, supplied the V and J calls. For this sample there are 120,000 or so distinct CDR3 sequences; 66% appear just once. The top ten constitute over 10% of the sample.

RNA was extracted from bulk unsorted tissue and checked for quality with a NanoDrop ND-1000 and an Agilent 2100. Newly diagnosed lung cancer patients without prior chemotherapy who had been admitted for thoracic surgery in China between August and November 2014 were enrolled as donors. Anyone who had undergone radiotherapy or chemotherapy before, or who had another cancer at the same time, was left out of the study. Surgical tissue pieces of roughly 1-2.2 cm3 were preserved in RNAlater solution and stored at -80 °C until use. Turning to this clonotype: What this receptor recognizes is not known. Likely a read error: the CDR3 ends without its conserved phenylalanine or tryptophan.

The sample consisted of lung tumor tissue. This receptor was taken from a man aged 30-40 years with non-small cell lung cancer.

For the CDR3, the sequence is CASSRLRTGSSAANVLTL. The nucleotide sequence reads TGTGCCAGCAGCCGACTTCGGACAGGGAGTTCTGCGGCCAACGTCCTGACTTTA. The V gene is TRBV6-6 and the J gene is TRBJ2-6; 8 bases in between match TRBD1. CDR1 and CDR2, looked up from the germline V gene (reference sequence), are MNHNY and SVGAGI. With termini counted, the CDR3 has 18 amino acids. Only the CDR3 portion is preserved as DNA: 54 bases, with reading frame beginning at the first base.